These 3 T cell receptor beta chains came from one sample sequenced in a study of T-cell memory formation after mild COVID-19. A single record per CDR3 protein comes from TCRdb applying MiXCR to the 5' RACE reads. The sample holds fewer than 140,000 distinct CDR3 sequences, around 11% seen once. The source material was PBMCs or a T cell subset sorted from them (not recorded which). Every receptor here comes from an adult woman who had mild COVID-19 (a few samples of this study predate the infection). Cell type and time point are not known.

Only a few counts were recorded for this clonotype. The chain combines TRBV6-1 with TRBJ2-2, with 12 bases matching TRBD2. V was clipped by 3 bases and J by 7 bases; unmatched bases: 12. This CDR3 comprises 18 residues. Germline CDR1 reads MNHNS; CDR2 reads SASEGT. DNA for the CDR3: TGTGCCAGCAGTGAGCTACTAGCGGGGGGTACCACCGGCGGGGAGCTGTTTTTT. Translating gives CASSELLAGGTTGGELFF.

This chain connects TRBV27 to TRBJ1-5; 8 bases map to TRBD1. The CDR3 totals 15 residues. Germline assignment: CDR1 MNHEY and CDR2 SMNVEV (reference sequence). Losses at the gene ends were 6 bases for V and 0 bases for J; bases not matched to a gene: 4. The DNA of the CDR3 is TGTGCCAGCAGCGACAGGGGCAATAGCAATCAGCCCCAGCATTTT. It translates to CASSDRGNSNQPQHF.

V and J are TRBV9 and TRBJ2-1, with 14 bases matching TRBD2. V gave up 3 bases and J gave up 9 bases; unmatched junction bases: 5. There are 15 residues in the CDR3. Germline V lookup: CDR1 SGDLS, CDR2 YYNGEE. The CDR3, as DNA: TGTGCCAGCAGCGGGGGACTAGCGGGAGTCGGTGAGCAGTTCTTC. This encodes CASSGGLAGVGEQFF.